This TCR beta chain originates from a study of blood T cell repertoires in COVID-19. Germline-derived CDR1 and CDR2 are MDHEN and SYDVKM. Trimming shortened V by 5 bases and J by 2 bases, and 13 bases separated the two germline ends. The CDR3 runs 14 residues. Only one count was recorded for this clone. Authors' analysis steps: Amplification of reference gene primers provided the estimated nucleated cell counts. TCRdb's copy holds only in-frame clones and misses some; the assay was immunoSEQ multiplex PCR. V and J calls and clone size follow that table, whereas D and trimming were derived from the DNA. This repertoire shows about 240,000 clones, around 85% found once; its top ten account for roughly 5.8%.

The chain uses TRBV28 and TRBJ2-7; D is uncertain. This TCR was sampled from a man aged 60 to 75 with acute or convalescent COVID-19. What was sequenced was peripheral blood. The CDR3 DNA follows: TGTGCCAGCAGTACAGAAAGGTTGACCTACGAGCAGTACTTC. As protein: CASSTERLTYEQYF.